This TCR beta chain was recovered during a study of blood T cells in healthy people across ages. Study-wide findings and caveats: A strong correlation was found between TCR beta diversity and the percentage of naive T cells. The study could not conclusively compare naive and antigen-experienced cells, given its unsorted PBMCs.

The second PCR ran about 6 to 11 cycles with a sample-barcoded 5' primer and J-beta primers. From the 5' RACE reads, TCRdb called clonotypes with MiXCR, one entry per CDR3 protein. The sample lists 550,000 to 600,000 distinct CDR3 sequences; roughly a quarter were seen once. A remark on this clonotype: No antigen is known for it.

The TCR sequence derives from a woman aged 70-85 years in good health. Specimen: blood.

CDR3 sequence reads: CASSQSPGTYEQYF. Written as DNA, the CDR3 is TGCGCCAGCAGCCAGTCCCCAGGGACCTACGAGCAGTACTTC. V gene TRBV4-3 combines with J gene TRBJ2-7, with a weak D call TRBD1 (5 bases). The CDR3 has 14 residues. Germline CDR1 and CDR2: LGHNA and YSLEER. V dropped 3 bases and J dropped 2 bases, with 11 bases sitting between them.